This T cell receptor (beta chain) was sequenced in a study of blood T cell repertoires in COVID-19. Study at large: PBMCs, B-cell-depleted T cells, or T cells provided the cDNA or gDNA that made up the material.

Profiling relied on immunoSEQ multiplex PCR, and the TCRdb table lists in-frame clones only, not all of them. The table lists roughly 200,000 clones, around 82% of them singletons. The germline V gene encodes CDR1 SGHRS and CDR2 YFSETQ. V lost 5 bases and J lost 3; bases outside the gene matches: 14. The CDR3 consists of 16 residues. This receptor was identified in a woman aged 60 to 75 with acute COVID-19. The rearrangement joins TRBV5-1 to TRBJ2-7, with 7 bases that match TRBD1. Sequencing was performed on PBMCs or T cells enriched from blood (not recorded which). The DNA for the CDR3 is TGCGCCAGCAGGCCCGGGGAGAAGAGGGACAGCTACGAGCAGTACGTC. This encodes CASRPGEKRDSYEQYV.